This T cell receptor beta chain emerged from a study of PD-L1 blockade in urothelial cancer. Overall study context: Blood was subjected to analysis at 3 weeks (second dose) and 6 weeks following treatment start. Each blood sample yielded a median of about 130,000 T cells.

The CDR3 is 15 amino acids. V lost 0 bases and J lost 3; bases outside the gene matches: 3. Germline V gene data show CDR1 as SGDLS and CDR2 as YYNGEE. The study, taken as a whole, reports: For durable-benefit patients, tumor-associated blood clones expanded more at 3 weeks.

Each PCR contained spiked-in synthetic TCR analog templates. TCRdb keeps only in-frame clones here, not all; method: immunoSEQ multiplex PCR. The table has 30,000 to 40,000 clones, about 80% seen once; the top ten hold 3% to 4.5%. As to this clone: What it recognizes is unknown.

The chain employs TRBV9 and TRBJ2-7; 10 bases map to TRBD2. The TCR comes from an older man with urothelial cancer. Sequencing was performed on PBMCs, taken around atezolizumab (anti-PD-L1) treatment. CDR3 loop: CASSVGLAGDYEQYF. The CDR3 nucleotides are TGTGCCAGCAGCGTAGGCCTAGCGGGAGACTACGAGCAGTACTTC.